The clone carrying this T cell receptor beta chain was counted between two and nine times. The antigen is unknown. This entry belongs to a study of blood T cells in healthy people across ages. Points from the study as a whole: Considered underestimates were the diversity estimates obtained from one million T cells. Older age coincided with a roughly linear decline in TCR beta diversity per million T cells. Both naive CD4+ cell counts and diversity were greater in long-lived donors than in aged donors.

Total RNA amounts of at least 6 micrograms were extracted per sample. Together with a sample-barcoded 5' primer, a J-beta primer mix was included in a second PCR lasting 7 to 11 cycles. TCRdb redid the calling of the 5' RACE reads with MiXCR, one entry per CDR3 protein. The sample has approximately 1.5 million distinct CDR3 sequences; approximately 42% are singletons. V gave up 3 bases and J gave up 1 base; unmatched junction bases: 3. The CDR3 spans 16 residues. The sequence derives from a woman between 18 and 29 years old in good health. The sequenced sample was blood. The chain is built from TRBV12-3 or TRBV12-4 and TRBJ2-3; 11 bases map to TRBD2. CDR3 protein: CASSFVAGGGTDTQYF. Here the CDR3 DNA reads TGTGCCAGCAGTTTTGTAGCGGGAGGGGGCACAGATACGCAGTATTTT.